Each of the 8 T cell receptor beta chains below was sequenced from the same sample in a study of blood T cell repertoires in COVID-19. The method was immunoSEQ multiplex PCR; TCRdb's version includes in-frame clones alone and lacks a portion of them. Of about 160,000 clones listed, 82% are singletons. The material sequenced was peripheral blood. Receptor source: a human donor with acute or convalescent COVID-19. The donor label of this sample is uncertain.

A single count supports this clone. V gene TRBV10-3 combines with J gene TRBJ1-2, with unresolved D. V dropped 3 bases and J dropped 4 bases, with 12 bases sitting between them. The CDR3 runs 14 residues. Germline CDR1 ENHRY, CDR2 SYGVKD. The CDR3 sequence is CAISDGRLGYGYTF. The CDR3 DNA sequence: TGTGCCATCAGTGATGGCAGGCTGGGCTATGGCTACACCTTC.

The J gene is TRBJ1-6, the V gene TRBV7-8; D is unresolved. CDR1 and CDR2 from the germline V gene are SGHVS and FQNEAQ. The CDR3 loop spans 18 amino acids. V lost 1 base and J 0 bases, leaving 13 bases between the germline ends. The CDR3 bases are TGTGCCAGCAGCTTAGAGCTAGCGCTTAGCTCCTATAATTCACCCCTCCACTTT. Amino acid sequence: CASSLELALSSYNSPLHF.

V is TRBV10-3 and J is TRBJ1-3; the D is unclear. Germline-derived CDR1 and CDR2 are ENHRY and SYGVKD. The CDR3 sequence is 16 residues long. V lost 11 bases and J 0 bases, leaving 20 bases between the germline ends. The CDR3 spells CAVKVLTDLSGNTIYF. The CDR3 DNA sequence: TGTGCCGTTAAGGTATTAACAGATCTCTCTGGAAACACCATATATTTT.

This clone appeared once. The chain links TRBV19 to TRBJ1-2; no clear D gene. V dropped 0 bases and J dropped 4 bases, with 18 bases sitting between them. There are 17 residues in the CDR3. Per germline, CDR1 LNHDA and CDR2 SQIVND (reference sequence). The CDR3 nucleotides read TGTGCCAGTAGTATAGATCTCGGGTCTGAGGGAAGCTATGGCTACACCTTC. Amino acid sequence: CASSIDLGSEGSYGYTF.

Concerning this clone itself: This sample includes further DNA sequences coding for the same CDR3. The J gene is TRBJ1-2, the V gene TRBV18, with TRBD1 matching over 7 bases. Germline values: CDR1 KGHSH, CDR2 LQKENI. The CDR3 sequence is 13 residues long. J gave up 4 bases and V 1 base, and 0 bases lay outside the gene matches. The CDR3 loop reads CASSPRDSYGYTF. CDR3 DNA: TGTGCCAGCTCACCACGGGACAGCTATGGCTACACCTTC.

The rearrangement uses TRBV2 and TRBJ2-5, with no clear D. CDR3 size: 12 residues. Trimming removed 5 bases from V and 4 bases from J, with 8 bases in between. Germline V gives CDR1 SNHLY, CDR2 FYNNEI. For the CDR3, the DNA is TGTGCCAGCAGTTTGGCCCGAGAGACCCAGTACTTC. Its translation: CASSLARETQYF.

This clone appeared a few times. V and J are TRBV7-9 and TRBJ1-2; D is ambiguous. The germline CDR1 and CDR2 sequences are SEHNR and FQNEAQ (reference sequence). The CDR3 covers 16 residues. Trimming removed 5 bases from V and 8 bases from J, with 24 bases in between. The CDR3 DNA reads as TGTGCCAGCAGCCCCCATCTTGGGTCGGCGTCGGGGGGCTACACCTTC. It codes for CASSPHLGSASGGYTF.

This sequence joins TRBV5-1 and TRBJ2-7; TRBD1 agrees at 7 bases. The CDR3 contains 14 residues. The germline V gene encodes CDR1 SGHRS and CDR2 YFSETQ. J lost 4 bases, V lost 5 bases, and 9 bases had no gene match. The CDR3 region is CASRFRDSHYEQYF. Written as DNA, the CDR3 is TGCGCCAGCAGGTTTAGGGACAGCCATTACGAGCAGTACTTC.